Listed here is a single T cell receptor beta chain. Original analysis: Estimation of nucleated cell counts was performed using reference gene primer amplification. Sequencing used immunoSEQ multiplex PCR; TCRdb keeps in-frame clones, though not all of them. D and trimming were read from the DNA, whereas the V and J calls and clone size are those reported in that table. The sample has approximately 200,000 clones; 86% are singletons. This sample was taken from a study of blood T cell repertoires in COVID-19. Study-level background: COVID-19 samples, acute and convalescent, were from the United States, Italy and Spain. PBMCs, B-cell-depleted T cells, or T cells were the source of the cDNA or gDNA that made up the material.

J was trimmed by 2 bases and V by 7 bases; bases with no gene match: 4. The CDR3 is 13 residues long. Germline V gene lookup returns CDR1 ENHRY and CDR2 SYGVKD. The J gene is TRBJ1-2, the V gene TRBV10-3; 7 bases align to TRBD1. The receptor comes from a woman aged 45-60 years with acute or convalescent COVID-19. Sequencing was carried out using peripheral blood. CDR3 nucleotides: TGTGCCATCACAGGGACAGAAAACTATGGCTACACCTTC. It encodes CAITGTENYGYTF.